This TCR beta chain was observed in a study of blood T cell repertoires in COVID-19. Study details: Specimens from acute and convalescent COVID-19 originated in the United States, Italy and Spain.

V was clipped by 4 bases and J by 6 bases, with 9 bases between them. Germline values: CDR1 MNHEY, CDR2 SMNVEV (reference sequence). This CDR3 is 12 amino acids long. Under the authors' procedure: From reference gene primer amplification, estimates of nucleated cell counts were derived. TCRdb's table, derived via immunoSEQ multiplex PCR, lists solely in-frame clones and lacks some. Clonal size and the V and J genes are those of that table, whereas D and trimming came from the DNA. The repertoire holds just over 300,000 clones, with about 90% as singletons. Sequenced input: peripheral blood. This sequence originates from a woman under 40 with COVID-19, enrolled during active disease. This chain joins TRBV27 and TRBJ1-1; D possibly corresponds to TRBD1 (6 bases). The CDR3 is CASSSDSAEAFF. Written as DNA, the CDR3 is TGTGCCAGCAGTTCGGACAGCGCTGAAGCTTTCTTT.